This entry lists 24 T cell receptor beta chains sequenced from one sample in a study of blood T cell repertoires in COVID-19 (dated by TCRdb to about 2020). Libraries were prepared through the immunoSEQ multiplex PCR assay. Held by TCRdb, this immuneACCESS table contains in-frame sequences only and omits some clones. Under half of the omission traces to an unresolved V gene where checked; the cause of the rest is unknown. The sample records tens of thousands of clones, around 85% of which are singletons. The ten top clones hold under 1.5% of the sample. Sample: peripheral blood. These TCRs come from a woman in her fifties or sixties with acute or convalescent COVID-19.

This rearrangement joins TRBV7-2 to TRBJ1-2; D ambiguous. Trimming removed 6 bases at V and 8 bases at J, with 19 bases between. The germline gives CDR1 SGHTA, CDR2 FQGNSA. This CDR3 spans 14 amino acids. The CDR3 protein is CASSRVGSLKGYTF. CDR3 DNA: TGTGCCAGCAGTCGGGTGGGTTCCTTAAAGGGCTACACCTTC.

This clone was counted only a few times. This chain joins TRBV19 and TRBJ1-3; a weak D match, TRBD1 (5 bases). CDR3 size: 15 residues. Per germline, CDR1 LNHDA and CDR2 SQIVND (reference sequence). The V end lost 3 bases, the J end lost 4 bases, and 13 bases lay between the germline ends. Written as DNA, the CDR3 is TGTGCCAGTAGTATGCGCGGGGCATTAGGAAACACCATATATTTT. Its translation is CASSMRGALGNTIYF.

CDR3 sequence: CASSESGNYGYTF. The CDR3 nucleotides are TGTGCCAGCAGTGAATCGGGGAACTATGGCTACACCTTC. The chain carries TRBV2 and TRBJ1-2; no clear D gene. Germline loops: CDR1 SNHLY, CDR2 FYNNEI. The V end was cut by 2 bases, the J end by 2 bases, with 6 bases between. The CDR3 has 13 amino acids.

The CDR3 here is CASSNGGEKSCSGNTIYF. In DNA form, the CDR3 reads TGTGCCAGCAGCAACGGGGGGGAGAAGAGTTGCTCTGGAAACACCATATATTTT. The rearrangement joins TRBV21-1 to TRBJ1-3. TRBV21-1 is classified as a pseudogene. The CDR3 has 18 amino acids.

This clone has a single count. V usage is TRBV19 and J usage is TRBJ1-1; unclear D gene. V gave up 1 base and J gave up 1 base, with 7 bases separating them. There are 14 residues in the CDR3. Germline-derived CDR1 and CDR2 are LNHDA and SQIVND (reference sequence). The CDR3 nucleotides read TGTGCCAGTAGTATAGTCAGGCGGAACACTGAAGCTTTCTTT. It specifies CASSIVRRNTEAFF.

This chain uses TRBV27 with TRBJ2-6; D gene ambiguous. Germline V gives CDR1 MNHEY, CDR2 SMNVEV (reference sequence). Trimming removed 5 bases at V and 0 bases at J, with 11 bases between. This CDR3 has 16 amino acids. Here the CDR3 DNA reads TGTGCCAGCAGTGCTCGCGCCCGCTCTGGGGCCAACGTCCTGACTTTC. Its protein is CASSARARSGANVLTF.

V gene TRBV5-8 combines with J gene TRBJ1-1, with 9 bases that match TRBD1. Germline V gene data show CDR1 as SGHTS and CDR2 as YDEGEE. CDR3 length equals 15 residues. The V gene end was trimmed by 4 bases and the J gene end by 4 bases; junction bases not matched to a gene: 8. CDR3 coding DNA: TGTGCCAGCAGCATCGGACAGGGGAGAGGCACTGAAGCTTTCTTT. Translation gives CASSIGQGRGTEAFF.

The rearrangement joins TRBV5-5 to TRBJ2-1, with D possibly being TRBD1 (6 bases). V lost 1 base and J lost 5, with 10 bases in between. The CDR3 length is 14 residues. Per germline, CDR1 SGHKS and CDR2 YYEKEE (reference sequence). CDR3 DNA: TGTGCCAGCAGCTTGCTTCCAGGGGACAATGAGCAGTTCTTC. This gives the protein CASSLLPGDNEQFF.

V usage is TRBV6-1 and J usage is TRBJ2-7, with 10 bases identical to TRBD1. Germline V CDR1 and CDR2: MNHNS, SASEGT. This CDR3 region has 17 residues. V shed 4 bases, J shed 1 base, and the junction held 10 bases outside the gene matches. The CDR3 loop reads CASSGATGTGVSYEQYF. The CDR3 coding sequence is TGTGCCAGCAGTGGAGCTACCGGGACAGGGGTTTCCTACGAGCAGTACTTC.

The chain is built from TRBV7-9 and TRBJ1-3, with 7 bases that match TRBD1. The V gene end was trimmed by 3 bases and the J gene end by 0 bases; junction bases not matched to a gene: 8. Germline-derived CDR1 and CDR2 are SEHNR and FQNEAQ (reference sequence). The CDR3 is 17 residues long. CDR3 coding DNA: TGTGCCAGCAGCTTCCCCCGACAGGGACCCTCTGGAAACACCATATATTTT. Translation gives CASSFPRQGPSGNTIYF.

The rearrangement uses TRBV3-1 (or the pseudogene TRBV3-2) and TRBJ1-2, with TRBD1 matching over 9 bases. Looked up from germline, CDR1 is LGHDT and CDR2 is YNNKEL (reference sequence). V trimming: 4 bases; J trimming: 8 bases; junction bases outside the gene matches: 5. This CDR3 region has 13 residues. The CDR3 reads CASSRTGVSGYTF. The CDR3 DNA reads as TGTGCCAGCAGCCGGACAGGGGTAAGCGGCTACACCTTC.

This clone was picked up one time. CDR3 in amino acids: CASSETQGRSETQYF. CDR3 bases: TGTGCCAGCAGTGAAACGCAGGGGCGATCAGAGACCCAGTACTTC. The gene calls are TRBV6-1 and TRBJ2-5, with TRBD1 as a possible D gene (6 bases). CDR1 is MNHNS and CDR2 is SASEGT in the germline V gene. The CDR3 spans 15 residues. With 2 bases removed from V and 4 bases from J, the gap between germline ends came to 14 bases.

The chain joins TRBV2 to TRBJ2-7; perhaps TRBD2 as D (5 bases). Germline CDR1 reads SNHLY; CDR2 reads FYNNEI. Deletions cut 7 bases from V and 3 bases from J, with 10 bases between. The CDR3 sequence is 12 residues long. In DNA, the CDR3 is TGTGCCAGCAAGAGGGAAAACTACGAGCAGTACTTC. Encoded protein: CASKRENYEQYF.

The chain has TRBV3-1 (or the pseudogene TRBV3-2) and TRBJ1-3; no clear D gene. This CDR3 has 14 amino acids. Trimming stripped 4 bases from V and 0 bases from J, with 7 bases between. Germline V gives CDR1 LGHDT, CDR2 YNNKEL (reference sequence). The CDR3 DNA reads as TGTGCCAGCAGCCCCCGGGGCTCTGGAAACACCATATATTTT. Translating gives CASSPRGSGNTIYF.

The rearrangement links TRBV9 to TRBJ2-3; possible D gene TRBD2, 5 bases. The length of the CDR3 is 17 residues. Per the germline V gene, CDR1 is SGDLS and CDR2 is YYNGEE. V was shortened by 0 bases and J by 4 bases, with 18 bases between the two germline ends. CDR3 residues: CASSVGALADSSDTQYF. The CDR3 DNA reads as TGTGCCAGCAGCGTAGGGGCCCTAGCAGATAGTTCAGATACGCAGTATTTT.

Here the CDR3 reads CASSMINREYEQYF. In DNA, the CDR3 is TGTGCCAGCAGCATGATTAACAGGGAATACGAGCAGTACTTC. The chain joins TRBV14 to TRBJ2-7, with D perhaps TRBD1 (6 bases). The ends were cut back, 5 bases at V and 4 bases at J, with 15 bases in the middle. The CDR3 consists of 14 residues. Germline CDR1 is SGHDN and CDR2 is FVKESK.

The chain joins TRBV29-1 to TRBJ2-6; perhaps TRBD1 as D (5 bases). CDR3 length: 15 amino acids. The ends were cut back, 4 bases at V and 0 bases at J, with 10 bases in the middle. Germline assignment: CDR1 SQVTM and CDR2 ANQGSEA. CDR3 in DNA: TGCAGCGTTGTCCAGGGTTCCTCTGGGGCCAACGTCCTGACTTTC. This codes for CSVVQGSSGANVLTF.

The chain carries TRBV24-1 and TRBJ1-2; 7 nucleotides line up with TRBD1. V lost 7 bases and J lost 8; bases outside the gene matches: 3. The CDR3 sequence is 11 residues long. The germline V gene encodes CDR1 KGHDR and CDR2 SFDVKD. CDR3 in DNA: TGTGCCACCAGCCAGGGGGAAGGCTACACCTTC. Translation gives CATSQGEGYTF.

The chain couples TRBV5-3 to TRBJ2-5, with D possibly matching TRBD2 (6 bases). TRBV5-3 has ORF status, its function being uncertain. Trimming stripped 2 bases from V and 2 bases from J, with 16 bases between. This CDR3 is 16 amino acids long. CDR3 DNA: TGTGCCAGAAGCTTTGGAAATTCGGAGGGTCAAGAGACCCAGTACTTC. Translation: CARSFGNSEGQETQYF.

The chain combines TRBV27 with TRBJ1-5; no definite D call. Germline values: CDR1 MNHEY, CDR2 SMNVEV (reference sequence). Trimming cost V 5 bases and J 0 bases, with 5 bases left between them. This CDR3 has 13 amino acids. The CDR3 sequence is CASSPVSNQPQHF. CDR3 sequence (DNA): TGTGCCAGCAGTCCAGTTAGCAATCAGCCCCAGCATTTT.

This rearrangement joins TRBV11-3 to TRBJ2-2, with TRBD1 identical over 11 bases. This CDR3 has 14 amino acids. Trimming cost V 5 bases and J 7 bases; bases outside gene matches: 3. Per the germline V gene, CDR1 is SGHNT and CDR2 is YENEEA. Here the CDR3 DNA reads TGTGCCAGCAGCGGACAGGGGGCCAACGGGGAGCTGTTTTTT. Protein: CASSGQGANGELFF.

A word on this clone: One end of the junction is discordant with germline, which a read error may explain. V is TRBV20-1 and J is TRBJ1-2; possible D gene TRBD1, 6 bases. Looked up from germline, CDR1 is DFQATT and CDR2 is SNEGSKA (reference sequence). The CDR3 contains 10 residues. The CDR3 spells CRAQGSEVRF. DNA of the CDR3: TGCAGGGCGCAGGGGAGTGAAGTACGCTTC.

This clone is a singleton in its sample. The CDR3 nucleotides read TGTGCCAGTAGTATAGGGCTAGCGGGCTACAATGAGCAGTTCTTC. Translating it yields CASSIGLAGYNEQFF. This chain uses TRBV19 with TRBJ2-1, with TRBD2 identical over 8 bases. The CDR3 contains 15 residues. The germline V gene encodes CDR1 LNHDA and CDR2 SQIVND (reference sequence). J was trimmed by 3 bases and V by 1 base; bases with no gene match: 2.

This clone was seen more than once but under ten times. This CDR3 reads CASSISRTGNTEAFF. CDR3 nucleotide sequence: TGTGCCAGTAGTATTTCTCGGACAGGGAACACTGAAGCTTTCTTT. V gene TRBV19 combines with J gene TRBJ1-1; 7 bases fit TRBD1. CDR3 length: 15 residues. Trimming at V came to 3 bases and at J to 1 base, leaving 5 bases not matched to a gene. CDR1 is LNHDA, CDR2 SQIVND, per germline (reference sequence). The whole variable domain, remainder taken from reference TRBV19 and TRBJ1-1, is DGGITQSPKYLFRKEGQNVTLSCEQNLNHDAMYWYRQDPGQGLRLIYYSQIVNDFQKGDIAEGYSVSREKKESFPLTVTSAQKNPTAFYLCASSISRTGNTEAFFGQGTRLTVV.